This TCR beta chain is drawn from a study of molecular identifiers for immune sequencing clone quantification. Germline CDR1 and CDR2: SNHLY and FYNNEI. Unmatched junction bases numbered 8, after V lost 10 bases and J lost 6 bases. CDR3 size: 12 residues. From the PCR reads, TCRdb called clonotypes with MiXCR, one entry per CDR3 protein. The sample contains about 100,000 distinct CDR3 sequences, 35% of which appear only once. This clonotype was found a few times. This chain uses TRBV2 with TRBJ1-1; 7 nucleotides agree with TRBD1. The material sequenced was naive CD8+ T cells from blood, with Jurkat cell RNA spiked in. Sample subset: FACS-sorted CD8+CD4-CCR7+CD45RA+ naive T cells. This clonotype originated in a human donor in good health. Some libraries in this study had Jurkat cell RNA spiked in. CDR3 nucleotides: TGTGCCACAGGGGGGCCGGTAGCTGAAGCTTTCTTT. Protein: CATGGPVAEAFF.